This T cell receptor beta chain was identified during a study of early T cells in non-severe SARS-CoV-2 infection. Study background: Sequencing of bulk RNA from unsorted whole blood was done, without chain pairing. Study conclusions and caveats: Comparison of clonotypes with VDJdb favored anti-spike CD8 responses while missing private and CD4 specificities.

Looked up from germline, CDR1 is SGDLS and CDR2 is YYNGEE. V lost 2 bases, J lost 2 bases, and 10 bases lay in between. CDR3 length: 14 residues. Individual cDNA molecules were tagged with unique molecular identifiers, the study reported. TCRdb processed the 5' RACE reads anew with MiXCR; each CDR3 protein has one entry. The sample carries over 55,000 distinct CDR3 sequences, roughly an eighth recorded once. A note on this clonotype: Its antigen is undetermined.

The chain recombines TRBV9 with TRBJ2-5, with D perhaps matching TRBD2 (6 bases). This clonotype originated in an adult who was a healthcare worker with PCR-confirmed SARS-CoV-2 infection or an uninfected control (not recorded which). The sequenced material came from whole blood. CDR3 DNA sequence: TGTGCCAGCAGCGTGGCGGGATCACAAGAGACCCAGTACTTC. Translation: CASSVAGSQETQYF.